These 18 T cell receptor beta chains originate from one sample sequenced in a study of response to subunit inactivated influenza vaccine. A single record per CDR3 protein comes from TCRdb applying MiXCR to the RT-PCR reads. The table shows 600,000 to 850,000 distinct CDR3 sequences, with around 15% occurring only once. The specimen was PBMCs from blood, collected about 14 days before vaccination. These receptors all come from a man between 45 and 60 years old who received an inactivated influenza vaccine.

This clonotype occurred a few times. The CDR3 bases are TGTGCCATCGGGGGAACACAGGGTTTGGGCGGCTACACCTTC. Amino acid sequence: CAIGGTQGLGGYTF. V usage is TRBV10-3 and J usage is TRBJ1-2; maybe TRBD1 (6 bases). Germline lookup yields CDR1 ENHRY and CDR2 SYGVKD. V lost 8 bases and J 8 bases, leaving 21 bases between the germline ends. The CDR3 spans 14 residues.

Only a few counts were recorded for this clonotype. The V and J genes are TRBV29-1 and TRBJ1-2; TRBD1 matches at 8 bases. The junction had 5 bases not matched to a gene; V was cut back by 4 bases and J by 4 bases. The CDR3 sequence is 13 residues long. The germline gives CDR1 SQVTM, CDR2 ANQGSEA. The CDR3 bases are TGCAGCGTTGCACACAGGGGGGGCTATGGCTACACCTTC. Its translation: CSVAHRGGYGYTF.

CDR3 protein: CASSRQPRTDTQYF. CDR3 sequence (DNA): TGTGCCAGCAGCCGGCAGCCCCGCACAGATACGCAGTATTTT. The rearrangement joins TRBV12-3 or TRBV12-4 to TRBJ2-3; D gene uncertain. There are 14 residues in the CDR3. Trimming pared 6 bases from V and 1 base from J, leaving 11 bases between.

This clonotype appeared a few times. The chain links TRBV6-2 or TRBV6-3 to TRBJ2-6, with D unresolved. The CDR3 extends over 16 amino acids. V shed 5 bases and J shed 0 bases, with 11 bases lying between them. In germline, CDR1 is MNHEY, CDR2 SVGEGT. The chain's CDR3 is CASSRSHSSGANVLTF. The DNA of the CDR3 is TGTGCCAGCAGTCGATCCCACAGCTCTGGGGCCAACGTCCTGACTTTC.

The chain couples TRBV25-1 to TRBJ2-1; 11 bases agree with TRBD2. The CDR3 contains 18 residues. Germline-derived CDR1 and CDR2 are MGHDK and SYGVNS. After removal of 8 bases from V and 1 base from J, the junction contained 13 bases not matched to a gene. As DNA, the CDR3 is TGTGCCAGCGCCGGCCCTAGCGGGAGGAAAGCTTCCTACAATGAGCAGTTCTTC. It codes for CASAGPSGRKASYNEQFF.

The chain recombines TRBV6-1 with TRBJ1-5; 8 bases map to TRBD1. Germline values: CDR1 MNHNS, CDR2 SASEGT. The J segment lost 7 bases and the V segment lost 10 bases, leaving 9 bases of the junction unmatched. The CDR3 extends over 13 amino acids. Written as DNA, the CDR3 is TGTGCCACCAGACAGGGGATTGGGCAGCCCCAGCATTTT. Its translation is CATRQGIGQPQHF.

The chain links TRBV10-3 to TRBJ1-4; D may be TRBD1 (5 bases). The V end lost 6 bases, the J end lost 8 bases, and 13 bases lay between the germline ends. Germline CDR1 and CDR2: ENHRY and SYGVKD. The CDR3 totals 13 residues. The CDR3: CAIRGGAEEKLFF. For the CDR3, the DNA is TGTGCCATCAGGGGGGGTGCCGAGGAAAAACTGTTTTTT.

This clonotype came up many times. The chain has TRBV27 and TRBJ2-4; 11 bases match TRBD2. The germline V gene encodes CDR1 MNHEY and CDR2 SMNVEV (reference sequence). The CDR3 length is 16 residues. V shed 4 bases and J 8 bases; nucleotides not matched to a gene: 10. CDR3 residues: CASSSPGGTSGDIQYF. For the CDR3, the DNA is TGTGCCAGCAGTTCCCCGGGGGGGACTAGCGGCGACATTCAGTACTTC.

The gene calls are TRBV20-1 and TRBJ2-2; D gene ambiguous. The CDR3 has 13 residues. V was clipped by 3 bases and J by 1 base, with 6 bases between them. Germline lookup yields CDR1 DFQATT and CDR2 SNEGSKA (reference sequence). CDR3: CSARIGNTGELFF. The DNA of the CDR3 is TGCAGTGCTAGGATAGGGAACACCGGGGAGCTGTTTTTT.

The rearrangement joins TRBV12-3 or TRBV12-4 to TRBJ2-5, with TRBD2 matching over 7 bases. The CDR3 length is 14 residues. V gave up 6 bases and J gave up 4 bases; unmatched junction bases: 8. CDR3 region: CASRSPWGGETQYF. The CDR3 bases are TGTGCCAGCAGGTCCCCGTGGGGGGGAGAGACCCAGTACTTC.

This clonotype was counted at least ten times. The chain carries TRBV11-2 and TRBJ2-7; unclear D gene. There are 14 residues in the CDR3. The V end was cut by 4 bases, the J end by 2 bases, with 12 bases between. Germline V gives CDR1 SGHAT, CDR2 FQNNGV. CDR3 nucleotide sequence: TGTGCCAGCAGCTCCCCGGGCAGGACCTACGAGCAGTACTTC. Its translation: CASSSPGRTYEQYF.

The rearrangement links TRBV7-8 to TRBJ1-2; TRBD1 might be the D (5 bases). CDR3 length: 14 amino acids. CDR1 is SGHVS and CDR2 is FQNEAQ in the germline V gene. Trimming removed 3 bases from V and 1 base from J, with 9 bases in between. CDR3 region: CASSFDRVNYGYTF. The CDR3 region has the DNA TGTGCCAGCAGCTTTGACAGAGTTAACTATGGCTACACCTTC.

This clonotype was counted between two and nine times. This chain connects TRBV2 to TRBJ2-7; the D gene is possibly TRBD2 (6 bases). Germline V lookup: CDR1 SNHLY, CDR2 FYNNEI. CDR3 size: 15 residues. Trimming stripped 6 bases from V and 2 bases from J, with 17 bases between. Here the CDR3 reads CASSMISGKAYEQYF. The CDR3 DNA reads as TGTGCCAGCAGCATGATTAGCGGTAAGGCCTACGAGCAGTACTTC. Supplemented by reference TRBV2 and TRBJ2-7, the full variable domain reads EPEVTQTPSHQVTQMGQEVILRCVPISNHLYFYWYRQILGQKVEFLVSFYNNEISEKSEIFDDQFSVERPDGSNFTLKIRSTKLEDSAMYFCASSMISGKAYEQYFGPGTRLTVT.

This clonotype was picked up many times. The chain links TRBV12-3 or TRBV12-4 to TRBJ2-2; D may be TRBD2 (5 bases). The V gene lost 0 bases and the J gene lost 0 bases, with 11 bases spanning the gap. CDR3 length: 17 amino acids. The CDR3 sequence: CASSLAPSGSNTGELFF. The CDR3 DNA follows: TGTGCCAGCAGTTTAGCGCCAAGCGGATCGAACACCGGGGAGCTGTTTTTT.

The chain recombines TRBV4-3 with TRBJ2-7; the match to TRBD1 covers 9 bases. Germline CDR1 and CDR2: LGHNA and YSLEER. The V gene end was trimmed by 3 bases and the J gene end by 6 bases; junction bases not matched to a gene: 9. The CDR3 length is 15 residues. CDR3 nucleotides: TGCGCCAGCAGCCAGGGGACAGGGTATTTTTTCGAGCAGTACTTC. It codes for CASSQGTGYFFEQYF.

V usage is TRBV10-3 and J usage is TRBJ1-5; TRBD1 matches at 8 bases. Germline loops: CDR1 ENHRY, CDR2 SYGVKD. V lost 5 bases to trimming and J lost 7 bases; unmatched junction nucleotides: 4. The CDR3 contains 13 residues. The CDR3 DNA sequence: TGTGCCATCAGTCCGGACAGGGCCCAGCCCCAGCATTTT. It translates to CAISPDRAQPQHF.

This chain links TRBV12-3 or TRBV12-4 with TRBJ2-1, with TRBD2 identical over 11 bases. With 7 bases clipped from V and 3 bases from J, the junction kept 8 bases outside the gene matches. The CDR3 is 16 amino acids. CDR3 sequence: CASKPTSGVLYNEQFF. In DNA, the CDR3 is TGTGCCAGCAAACCGACTAGCGGGGTCCTCTACAATGAGCAGTTCTTC.

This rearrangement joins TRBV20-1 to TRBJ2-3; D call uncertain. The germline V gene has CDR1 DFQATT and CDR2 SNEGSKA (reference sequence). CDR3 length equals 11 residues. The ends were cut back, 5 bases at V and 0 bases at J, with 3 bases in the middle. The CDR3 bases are TGCAGTGCTCAAAGCACAGATACGCAGTATTTT. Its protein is CSAQSTDTQYF.